Listed here are 21 T cell receptor beta chains from one sample, sequenced in a study of T-cell memory formation after mild COVID-19. A single record per CDR3 protein comes from TCRdb applying MiXCR to the 5' RACE reads. The sample carries around 500,000 distinct CDR3 sequences, 15% to 20% recorded once. The sequenced sample consisted of PBMCs or a T cell subset sorted from them (not recorded which). These receptors came from an adult woman who had mild COVID-19 (a few samples of this study predate the infection). Cell type and time point are not known.

There are many counts of this clonotype. The chain links TRBV6-6 to TRBJ1-1; D call uncertain. CDR3 length equals 15 residues. The germline CDR1 and CDR2 sequences are MNHNY and SVGAGI (reference sequence). V was cut by 7 bases and J by 3 bases, with 18 bases left in between. The DNA of the CDR3 is TGTGCCAGCACCTATTCATTATCCCGGGACACTGAAGCTTTCTTT. Translation: CASTYSLSRDTEAFF.

This clonotype was counted only a few times. The chain has TRBV5-4 and TRBJ1-3; 12 bases fit TRBD1. V lost 0 bases and J lost 0; bases outside the gene matches: 7. The CDR3 consists of 19 residues. Germline V lookup: CDR1 SGHNT, CDR2 YYREEE (reference sequence). The CDR3 DNA reads as TGTGCCAGCAGCTTGGTATCCGGGACAGGGGGCGCCTCTGGAAACACCATATATTTT. The encoded protein is CASSLVSGTGGASGNTIYF.

This clonotype occurred a few times. The genes are TRBV5-4 and TRBJ2-3; D not resolved. With 3 bases removed from V and 6 bases from J, the gap between germline ends came to 11 bases. Germline loops: CDR1 SGHNT, CDR2 YYREEE (reference sequence). The CDR3 consists of 13 residues. The CDR3 is CASSSQVSDTQYF. CDR3 in DNA: TGTGCCAGCAGCTCCCAAGTCTCCGATACGCAGTATTTT.

This clonotype was recorded a few times. At one end the junction does not follow the germline gene, possibly because of a read error. V gene TRBV4-1 combines with J gene TRBJ2-7; D is ambiguous. Germline-derived CDR1 and CDR2 are MGHRA and YSYEKL. The CDR3 length is 13 residues. DNA for the CDR3: TGCGCCAGCAGCCAAGATCAAGGATACGAGAAGTACTTC. Its protein product is CASSQDQGYEKYF.

The rearrangement links TRBV6-1 to TRBJ2-5, with D possibly matching TRBD1 (6 bases). V lost 2 bases, J lost 5 bases, and 15 bases lay in between. This CDR3 is built from 15 residues. CDR1 MNHNS and CDR2 SASEGT come from the germline V gene. CDR3 nucleotides: TGTGCCAGCAGTGAACTACAGGGAACCCAGGAGACCCAGTACTTC. Its translation: CASSELQGTQETQYF.

This clonotype showed up just a few times. The chain employs TRBV7-2 and TRBJ1-5, with D hard to call. This CDR3 spans 15 amino acids. Germline CDR1 SGHTA, CDR2 FQGNSA. V was cut by 5 bases and J by 4 bases, with 15 bases left in between. CDR3 sequence (DNA): TGTGCCAGCAGCCTCCTCCGGGCTCCAAATCAGCCCCAGCATTTT. This encodes CASSLLRAPNQPQHF. The whole variable domain, remainder taken from reference TRBV7-2 and TRBJ1-5, is GAGVSQSPSNKVTEKGKDVELRCDPISGHTALYWYRQSLGQGLEFLIYFQGNSAPDKSGLPSDRFSAERTGGSVSTLTIQRTQQEDSAVYLCASSLLRAPNQPQHFGDGTRLSIL.

The chain joins TRBV6-2 or TRBV6-3 to TRBJ2-7, with D perhaps TRBD1 (6 bases). CDR1 and CDR2 from the germline V gene are MNHEY and SVGEGT. V lost 7 bases to trimming and J lost 3 bases, with 10 bases between them. The CDR3 has 12 amino acids. The DNA of the CDR3 is TGTGCCAGCATGCAGGGGTACTACGAGCAGTACTTC. Its translation is CASMQGYYEQYF.

This clonotype was counted only a few times. The chain uses TRBV12-3 or TRBV12-4 and TRBJ1-2; D ambiguous. V was trimmed by 6 bases and J by 4 bases, leaving 15 bases between them. This CDR3 contains 14 residues. In nucleotides, the CDR3 is TGTGCCAGCAGCGGGATATGGGAGCCCTATGGCTACACCTTC. The encoded protein is CASSGIWEPYGYTF.

Regarding this clonotype: Relative to the germline gene, one junction end is altered; a read error may explain this. V is TRBV5-1 and J is TRBJ1-1, with TRBD1 matching over 9 bases. CDR3 length equals 15 residues. Per germline, CDR1 SGHRS and CDR2 YFSETQ. CDR3 residues: CASSGGQGLDIESFF. Here the CDR3 DNA reads TGCGCCAGCAGCGGAGGACAGGGGCTCGACATTGAATCTTTCTTT.

This clonotype came up a few times. The chain uses TRBV5-6 and TRBJ2-1; 9 positions match TRBD2. The V gene's germline CDR1 is SGHDT and CDR2 YYEEEE. The CDR3 contains 14 residues. Unmatched junction bases numbered 7, after V lost 4 bases and J lost 8 bases. The CDR3 spells CASSAGGTTYEQFF. The DNA of the CDR3 is TGTGCCAGCAGCGCGGGAGGGACCACCTATGAGCAGTTCTTC.

The gene calls are TRBV10-3 and TRBJ1-2; D may be TRBD1 (6 bases). CDR3 size: 15 residues. V dropped 5 bases and J dropped 2 bases, with 15 bases sitting between them. Germline assignment: CDR1 ENHRY and CDR2 SYGVKD. The CDR3 sequence: CAISLPGGGNYGYTF. In DNA form, the CDR3 reads TGTGCCATCAGTCTCCCAGGAGGGGGGAACTATGGCTACACCTTC.

V is TRBV7-3 and J is TRBJ2-2, with no clear D. This CDR3 comprises 17 residues. Germline V gene data show CDR1 as SGHTA and CDR2 as FQGTGA. V was pared by 5 bases and J by 0 bases, with 16 bases between. CDR3 amino acids: CASSPTGGGPNTGELFF. In nucleotides, the CDR3 is TGTGCCAGCAGCCCAACCGGTGGCGGTCCGAACACCGGGGAGCTGTTTTTT.

V and J are TRBV4-3 and TRBJ2-7; TRBD2 matches 7 bases. J was trimmed by 3 bases and V by 4 bases; bases with no gene match: 6. CDR3 length equals 14 residues. Germline CDR1 is LGHNA and CDR2 is YSLEER. The CDR3 DNA is TGCGCCAGCAGCCCTTATGGGGGGGGCTACGAGCAGTACTTC. Protein: CASSPYGGGYEQYF.

In its sample, this clonotype was seen many times. The chain recombines TRBV7-3 with TRBJ2-5; a possible D gene is TRBD1 (6 bases). Trimming took 6 bases from V and 4 from J, leaving 12 bases between them. Germline V CDR1 and CDR2: SGHTA, FQGTGA. CDR3 length: 13 amino acids. Here the CDR3 DNA reads TGTGCCAGCAGTTTTGTAGGGGGAGAGACCCAGTACTTC. Translated, it gives CASSFVGGETQYF.

This clonotype came up a few times. CDR3 bases: TGTGCCAGCAGCTTGGACAGGGGGCGAAATACGCAGTATTTT. It is translated as CASSLDRGRNTQYF. The rearrangement links TRBV7-2 to TRBJ2-3; 11 bases align to TRBD1. J was trimmed by 7 bases and V by 3 bases; bases with no gene match: 3. Germline V gene sequence: CDR1 SGHTA, CDR2 FQGNSA. The CDR3 has 14 residues.

The table lists this clonotype with a few counts. The chain links TRBV4-1 to TRBJ2-2, with 8 positions matching TRBD2. Germline CDR1 is MGHRA and CDR2 is YSYEKL. This CDR3 is built from 17 residues. The ends lost 3 bases at V and 3 bases at J; junction bases unmatched: 9. CDR3 nucleotides: TGCGCCAGCAGCCATCCGGGGACTAGATGGGACACCGGGGAGCTGTTTTTT. Its protein product is CASSHPGTRWDTGELFF.

This clonotype turned up a few times. The V gene is TRBV13, the J gene TRBJ2-7, with 7 bases fitting TRBD1. Germline lookup yields CDR1 PRHDT and CDR2 FYEKMQ (reference sequence). V lost 0 bases and J lost 3; bases outside the gene matches: 11. CDR3 length: 17 residues. The CDR3 spells CASSLGPPRQGVYEQYF. DNA for the CDR3: TGTGCCAGCAGCTTAGGCCCACCCAGACAGGGCGTCTACGAGCAGTACTTC.

The J gene is TRBJ1-1, the V gene TRBV4-3, with D hard to call. This CDR3 has 14 residues. V lost 1 base and J 10 bases, leaving 16 bases between the germline ends. Germline-derived CDR1 and CDR2 are LGHNA and YSLEER. The CDR3 coding sequence is TGCGCCAGCAGCCAAGCAGGCACAGTGGGCGGAGCTTTCTTT. It is translated as CASSQAGTVGGAFF.

This clonotype was detected only a few times. The chain joins TRBV7-9 to TRBJ2-7, with 11 positions matching TRBD2. The germline V gene encodes CDR1 SEHNR and CDR2 FQNEAQ (reference sequence). The CDR3 consists of 17 residues. The J segment lost 0 bases and the V segment lost 4 bases, leaving 8 bases of the junction unmatched. The chain's CDR3 is CASSSLAGGPPSYEQYF. The CDR3 nucleotides are TGTGCCAGCAGCTCTCTAGCGGGAGGACCTCCCTCCTACGAGCAGTACTTC.

This clonotype has a count of ten or more. The V gene is TRBV9, the J gene TRBJ1-2; D gene ambiguous. CDR3 length equals 11 residues. Per the germline V gene, CDR1 is SGDLS and CDR2 is YYNGEE. The ends were cut back, 3 bases at V and 4 bases at J, with 4 bases in the middle. This CDR3 reads CASSASYGYTF. The CDR3, as DNA: TGTGCCAGCAGCGCTAGCTATGGCTACACCTTC. Based on the CDR3 plus reference TRBV9 and TRBJ1-2, the full variable domain is DSGVTQTPKHLITATGQRVTLRCSPRSGDLSVYWYQQSLDQGLQFLIQYYNGEERAKGNILERFSAQQFPDLHSELNLSSLELGDSALYFCASSASYGYTFGSGTRLTVV.

The J gene is TRBJ1-1, the V gene TRBV7-3; D is uncertain. The V gene lost 5 bases and the J gene lost 1 base, with 11 bases spanning the gap. The CDR3 has 14 residues. Germline V gene data show CDR1 as SGHTA and CDR2 as FQGTGA. CDR3 DNA sequence: TGTGCCAGCAGCGCACAAGGGTCGAACACTGAAGCTTTCTTT. The encoded protein is CASSAQGSNTEAFF.